These T cell receptor beta chains were read from a single sample in a study of T-cell reconstitution after alpha-beta-depleted transplantation in children. TCRdb reprocessed the PCR reads via MiXCR and lists one record per CDR3 protein. Of 450,000 to 500,000 distinct CDR3 sequences in the sample, under 15% are singletons; the top ten hold approximately 5.4%. The source material was PBMCs from the stem cell graft donor, sampled from the stem cell graft. Receptor source: a human donor who donated a stem cell graft to a child with combined immunodeficiency. CDR3s include the opening cysteine and the closing phenylalanine or tryptophan. The order of the fields is V gene, J gene, D gene, clone size, CDR3 protein, CDR3 DNA. The D gene is left open where the match is weak. Clone size is given for some rows only: seen once, a few or many times, or a class if the clone is expanded.

>TRBV15|TRBJ2-1|TRBD2|few
CATSRRTSGSNEQFF
TGTGCCACCAGCAGAAGGACTAGCGGGAGCAATGAGCAGTTCTTC
>TRBV5-1|TRBJ2-3|TRBD2|few
CASSLEGLAGAPSTDTQYF
TGCGCCAGCAGCTTGGAGGGACTAGCGGGGGCCCCTAGCACAGATACGCAGTATTTT
>TRBV2|TRBJ2-1|.|few
CASTPSLQPGYNEQFF
TGTGCCAGCACGCCGTCCCTGCAACCCGGGTACAATGAGCAGTTCTTC
>TRBV20-1|TRBJ2-1|.|many
CSASRGRTVYNEQFF
TGCAGTGCTAGTAGGGGCAGGACTGTTTACAATGAGCAGTTCTTC
>TRBV29-1|TRBJ2-1|TRBD1|many
CSAGTGGRGNNEQFF
TGCAGCGCCGGAACAGGGGGCCGGGGGAACAATGAGCAGTTCTTC
>TRBV5-1|TRBJ2-5|TRBD1|many
CASSGQGSEETQYF
TGCGCCAGCAGCGGACAGGGGTCTGAAGAGACCCAGTACTTC
>TRBV6-2/TRBV6-3|TRBJ2-7|.|few
CASSYSVEQYF
TGTGCCAGCAGTTACTCGGTCGAGCAGTACTTC
>TRBV7-2|TRBJ2-3|.|.
CASSLGGGLAGYF
TGTGCCAGCAGCTTAGGTGGAGGGCTAGCCGGTTATTTT
>TRBV24-1|TRBJ1-5|.|many
CATSDASSGQPQHF
TGTGCCACCAGTGATGCATCTTCGGGTCAGCCCCAGCATTTT
>TRBV6-5|TRBJ2-3|.|.
CASSSTPPILSRSSDTQYF
TGTGCCAGCAGTTCGACCCCCCCTATACTAAGTCGGTCGTCGGATACGCAGTATTTT
>TRBV6-5|TRBJ1-5|.|few
CASSSEGGQPQHF
TGTGCCAGCAGTTCCGAGGGTGGTCAGCCCCAGCATTTT
>TRBV6-1|TRBJ2-2|.|many
CASSTQGGTGELFF
TGTGCCAGCAGTACACAGGGTGGGACCGGGGAGCTGTTTTTT
>TRBV27|TRBJ2-1|TRBD2|.
CASSSGTSGRKEQFF
TGTGCCAGCAGTTCGGGGACTAGCGGGAGAAAGGAGCAGTTCTTC
>TRBV5-5|TRBJ2-1|.|many
CASLSPILSTYNEQFF
TGTGCCAGCCTGAGCCCCATCCTCTCAACTTACAATGAGCAGTTCTTC
>TRBV6-5|TRBJ2-2|TRBD1|many
CASKKGAVGELFF
TGTGCCAGCAAAAAGGGGGCGGTCGGGGAGCTGTTTTTT
>TRBV12-3/TRBV12-4|TRBJ2-2|.|many
CASSSLLGSGGELFF
TGTGCCAGCAGTTCCCTATTAGGGAGTGGCGGGGAGCTGTTTTTT
>TRBV5-1|TRBJ2-1|TRBD2|few
CASSLPRLAGESYNEQFF
TGCGCCAGCAGCTTACCCCGACTAGCGGGGGAGTCCTACAATGAGCAGTTCTTC
>TRBV7-2|TRBJ1-5|TRBD1|many
CASSLGQGWYSNQPQHF
TGTGCCAGCAGCCTGGGACAGGGTTGGTATAGCAATCAGCCCCAGCATTTT
>TRBV11-2|TRBJ2-7|TRBD2|few
CASSPEGLAMYEQYF
TGTGCCAGCAGCCCCGAGGGACTAGCGATGTACGAGCAGTACTTC
>TRBV6-6|TRBJ2-3|.|few
CASSYEITDTQYF
TGTGCCAGCAGTTACGAAATAACCGATACGCAGTATTTT
>TRBV30|TRBJ2-1|.|.
CAWMDWSRHNEQFF
TGTGCCTGGATGGACTGGTCGAGACACAATGAGCAGTTCTTC
>TRBV3-1|TRBJ2-4|TRBD2|.
CASSPRSGGTAGIQYF
TGTGCCAGCAGCCCACGCAGCGGGGGGACCGCTGGCATTCAGTACTTC
>TRBV6-2/TRBV6-3|TRBJ2-5|TRBD2|.
CASSLIAGGQETQYF
TGTGCCAGCAGTCTTATAGCGGGAGGGCAAGAGACCCAGTACTTC
>TRBV21-1|TRBJ2-3|.|.
CAPPSSGTDTQYF
TGTGCACCCCCGTCTAGTGGCACAGATACGCAGTATTTT
>TRBV20-1|TRBJ2-7|TRBD2|many
CSARRPSGVFEQYF
TGCAGTGCTAGAAGGCCTAGCGGGGTTTTCGAGCAGTACTTC
>TRBV5-1|TRBJ2-1|.|.
CASRPSGLGSYNEQFF
TGCGCCAGCAGACCCTCAGGGTTGGGCTCCTACAATGAGCAGTTCTTC
>TRBV7-8|TRBJ2-7|.|.
CASSSDWGTLHEQYF
TGTGCCAGCAGCTCGGATTGGGGAACTCTCCACGAGCAGTACTTC
>TRBV4-3|TRBJ1-2|.|few
CASSQVRGSGYTF
TGCGCCAGCAGCCAAGTAAGGGGCTCTGGCTACACCTTC
>TRBV19|TRBJ1-6|.|.
CASSMMLDSPLHF
TGTGCCAGTAGTATGATGTTGGATTCACCCCTCCACTTT
>TRBV6-5|TRBJ2-2|.|many
CASSYDIVNTGELFF
TGTGCCAGCAGTTACGACATAGTGAACACCGGGGAGCTGTTTTTT
>TRBV12-3/TRBV12-4|TRBJ2-1|TRBD2|few
CASTPRGGVAFNEQFF
TGTGCCAGCACTCCCCGGGGAGGGGTAGCTTTTAATGAGCAGTTCTTC
>TRBV4-3|TRBJ2-1|TRBD1|many
CASSRAQGNEQFF
TGCGCCAGCAGCCGAGCACAGGGGAATGAGCAGTTCTTC
>TRBV24-1|TRBJ2-7|.|.
CAIMRAGRSSYEQYF
TGTGCCATCATGAGGGCAGGGAGGAGCTCCTACGAGCAGTACTTC
>TRBV12-3/TRBV12-4|TRBJ1-4|.|few
CASSFPTRRGEKLFF
TGTGCCAGCAGTTTCCCGACACGGCGAGGTGAAAAACTGTTTTTT
>TRBV12-3/TRBV12-4|TRBJ2-1|TRBD2|many
CASSRRTSEHNEQFF
TGTGCCAGCAGCCGGCGGACTAGCGAACACAATGAGCAGTTCTTC
>TRBV20-1|TRBJ1-4|TRBD1|.
CSAALRYRGRINEKLFF
TGCAGTGCCGCGTTAAGATACAGGGGGCGAATTAATGAAAAACTGTTTTTT
>TRBV9|TRBJ2-3|.|few
CASSSGPGSYAQYF
TGTGCCAGCAGCTCCGGACCCGGGTCTTACGCGCAGTATTTT
>TRBV6-2/TRBV6-3|TRBJ2-1|.|many
CASSYSSSHNEQFF
TGTGCCAGCAGTTACAGCAGTTCCCACAATGAGCAGTTCTTC
>TRBV6-2/TRBV6-3|TRBJ2-1|TRBD2|few
CASSYSMLAGVRDNEQFF
TGTGCCAGCAGTTACTCGATGCTGGCGGGAGTTAGGGACAATGAGCAGTTCTTC
>TRBV11-2|TRBJ1-3|.|once
CASSSVGNTIYF
TGTGCCAGCAGCTCTGTAGGGAACACCATATATTTT
>TRBV7-8|TRBJ2-7|.|few
CASSPGHILGEQYF
TGTGCCAGCAGCCCGGGACACATCCTAGGCGAGCAGTACTTC
>TRBV13|TRBJ2-5|TRBD2|.
CASSLRGNREGGQETQYF
TGTGCCAGCAGCTTAAGAGGGAACCGGGAGGGGGGGCAAGAGACCCAGTACTTC
>TRBV18|TRBJ2-7|.|many
CASSPGANYEQYF
TGTGCCAGCTCCCCCGGGGCCAACTACGAGCAGTACTTC
>TRBV9|TRBJ2-3|.|few
CASSEAIWDTQYF
TGTGCCAGCAGCGAGGCGATATGGGATACGCAGTATTTT
>TRBV12-3/TRBV12-4|TRBJ1-1|.|many
CASSALNTEAFF
TGTGCCAGCAGTGCGCTGAACACTGAAGCTTTCTTT
>TRBV6-2/TRBV6-3|TRBJ2-1|.|.
CASSYYGNEQFF
TGTGCCAGCAGTTACTATGGCAATGAGCAGTTCTTC
>TRBV20-1|TRBJ2-7|.|many
CSAHSKKLHYEQYF
TGCAGTGCTCACTCGAAGAAGCTTCACTACGAGCAGTACTTC
>TRBV19|TRBJ1-5|TRBD1|.
CASSGTGRNQPQHF
TGTGCCAGTAGTGGGACAGGGCGCAATCAGCCCCAGCATTTT
>TRBV27|TRBJ1-1|.|.
CASSWGTEAFF
TGTGCCAGCAGCTGGGGCACTGAAGCTTTCTTT
>TRBV20-1|TRBJ2-1|TRBD2|many
CSAMSREGTVDEQFF
TGCAGTGCTATGTCCCGGGAGGGCACCGTTGATGAGCAGTTCTTC
>TRBV7-2|TRBJ2-3|TRBD2|.
CASSLAGLAGERGRDTKYF
TGTGCCAGCAGCTTAGCGGGACTAGCGGGAGAAAGGGGTCGAGATACGAAGTATTTT
>TRBV7-2|TRBJ2-3|TRBD2|many
CASSSLGREDTQYF
TGTGCCAGCAGCTCCCTAGGGAGGGAAGATACGCAGTATTTT
>TRBV20-1|TRBJ2-3|.|many
CSARPEPVGGTQYF
TGCAGTGCTAGACCGGAGCCAGTAGGGGGTACGCAGTATTTT
>TRBV11-3|TRBJ2-1|.|few
CASTVDWAGEQFF
TGTGCCAGCACCGTCGACTGGGCAGGTGAGCAGTTCTTC
>TRBV12-3/TRBV12-4|TRBJ2-7|.|many
CASSSVYEQYF
TGTGCCAGCAGTTCGGTCTACGAGCAGTACTTC